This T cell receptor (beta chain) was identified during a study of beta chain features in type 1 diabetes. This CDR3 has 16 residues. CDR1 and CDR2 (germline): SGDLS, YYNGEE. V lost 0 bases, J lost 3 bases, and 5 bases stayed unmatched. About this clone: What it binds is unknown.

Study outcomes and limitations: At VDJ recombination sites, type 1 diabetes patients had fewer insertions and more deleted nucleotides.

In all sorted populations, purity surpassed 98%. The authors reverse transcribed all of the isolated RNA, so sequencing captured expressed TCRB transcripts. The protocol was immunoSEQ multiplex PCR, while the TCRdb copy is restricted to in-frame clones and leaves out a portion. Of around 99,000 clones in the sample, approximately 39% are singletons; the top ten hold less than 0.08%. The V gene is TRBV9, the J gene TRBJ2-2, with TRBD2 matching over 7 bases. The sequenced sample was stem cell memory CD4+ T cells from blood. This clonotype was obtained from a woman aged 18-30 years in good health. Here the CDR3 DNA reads TGTGCCAGCAGCGTAGATCTAGCGGTACACACCGGGGAGCTGTTTTTT. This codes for CASSVDLAVHTGELFF.